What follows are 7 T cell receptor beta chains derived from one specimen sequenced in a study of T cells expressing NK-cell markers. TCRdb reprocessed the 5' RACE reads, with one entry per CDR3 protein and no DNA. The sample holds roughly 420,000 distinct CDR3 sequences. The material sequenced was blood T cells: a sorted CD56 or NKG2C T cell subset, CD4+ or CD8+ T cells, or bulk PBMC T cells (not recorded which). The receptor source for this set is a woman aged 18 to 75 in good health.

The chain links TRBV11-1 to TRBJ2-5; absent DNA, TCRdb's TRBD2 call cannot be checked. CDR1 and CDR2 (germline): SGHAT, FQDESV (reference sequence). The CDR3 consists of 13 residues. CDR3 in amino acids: CASSIPSGETQYF.

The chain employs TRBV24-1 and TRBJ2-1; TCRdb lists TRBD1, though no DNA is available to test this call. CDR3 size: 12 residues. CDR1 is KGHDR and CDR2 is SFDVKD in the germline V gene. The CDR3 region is CATGGGINEQFF.

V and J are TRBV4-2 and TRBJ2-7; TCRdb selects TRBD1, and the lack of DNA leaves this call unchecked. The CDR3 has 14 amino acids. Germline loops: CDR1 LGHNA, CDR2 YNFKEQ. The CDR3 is CASSQGALDYEQYF.

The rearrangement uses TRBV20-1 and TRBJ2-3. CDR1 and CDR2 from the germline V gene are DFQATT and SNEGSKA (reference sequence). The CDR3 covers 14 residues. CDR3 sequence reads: CSAKNRRYADTQYF.

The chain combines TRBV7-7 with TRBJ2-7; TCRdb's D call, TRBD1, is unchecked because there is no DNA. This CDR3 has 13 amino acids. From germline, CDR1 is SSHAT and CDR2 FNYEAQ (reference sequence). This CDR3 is CASSWVEGYEQYF.

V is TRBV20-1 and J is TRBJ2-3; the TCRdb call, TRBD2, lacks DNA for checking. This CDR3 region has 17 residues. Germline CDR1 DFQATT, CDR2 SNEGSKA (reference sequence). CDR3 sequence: CSATLRAGGRLTDTQYF.

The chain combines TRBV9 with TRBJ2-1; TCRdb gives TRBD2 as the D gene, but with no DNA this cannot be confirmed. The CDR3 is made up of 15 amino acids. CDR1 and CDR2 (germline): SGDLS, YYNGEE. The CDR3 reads CASSVLAGGGNEQFF.